The clone carrying this T cell receptor (beta chain) has at least ten counts. Its matching antigen is unknown. The data were taken from a study of CD8 T cells in ankylosing spondylitis. Scientists made TCR beta libraries using quantitative 5'-RACE with molecular barcodes. MiXCR, applied by TCRdb to the 5' RACE reads, yields one record per CDR3 protein. Counted here are 200,000 to 250,000 distinct CDR3 sequences, about 7% occurring once; the ten biggest clones make up 13% to 15%. General study findings and limits: Reactive arthritis synovial fluid and blood were previously reported to contain some motif variants. Clones linked to disease were reported to show significant enrichment in matched ankylosing spondylitis synovial fluid. What seemed typical of ankylosing spondylitis blood was a TCR beta motif built from several highly homologous variants.

Germline CDR1 LGHNA, CDR2 YNFKEQ. The CDR3 is 16 residues long. Trimming cost V 0 bases and J 8 bases; bases outside gene matches: 7. The chain has TRBV4-2 and TRBJ2-1; 10 bases match TRBD2. This receptor was taken from a male donor with ankylosing spondylitis. Sequencing was carried out using blood, either unsorted or a sorted T cell fraction (not recorded which). The CDR3: CASSQDLAGGMDEQFF. Here the CDR3 DNA reads TGTGCCAGCAGCCAAGATTTAGCGGGGGGTATGGATGAGCAGTTCTTC.